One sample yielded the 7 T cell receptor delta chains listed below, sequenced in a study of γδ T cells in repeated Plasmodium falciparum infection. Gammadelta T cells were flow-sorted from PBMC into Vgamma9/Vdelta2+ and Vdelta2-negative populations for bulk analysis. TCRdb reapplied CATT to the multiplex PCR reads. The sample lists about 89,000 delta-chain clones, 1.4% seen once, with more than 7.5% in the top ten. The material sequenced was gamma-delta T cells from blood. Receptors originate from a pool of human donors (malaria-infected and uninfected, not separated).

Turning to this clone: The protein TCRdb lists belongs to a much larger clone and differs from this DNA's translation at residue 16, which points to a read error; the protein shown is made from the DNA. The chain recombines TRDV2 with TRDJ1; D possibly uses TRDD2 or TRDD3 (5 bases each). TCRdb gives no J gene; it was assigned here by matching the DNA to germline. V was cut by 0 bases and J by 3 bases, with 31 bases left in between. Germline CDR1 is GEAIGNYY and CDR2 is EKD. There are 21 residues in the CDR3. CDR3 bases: TGTGCCTGTGACACCGTCCCTCCTAACGCGTTACTGGTAAAAGACGCCGATAAACTCATCTTT. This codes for CACDTVPPNALLVKDADKLIF.

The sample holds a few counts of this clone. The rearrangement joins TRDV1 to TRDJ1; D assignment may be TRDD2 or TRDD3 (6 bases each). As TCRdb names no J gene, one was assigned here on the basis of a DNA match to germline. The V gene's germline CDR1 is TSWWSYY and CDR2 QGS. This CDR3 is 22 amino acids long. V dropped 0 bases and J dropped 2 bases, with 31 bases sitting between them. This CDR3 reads CALGELYNPSPAYWVITDKLIF. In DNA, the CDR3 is TGTGCTCTTGGGGAACTATACAACCCTTCCCCCGCGTACTGGGTGATAACCGATAAACTCATCTTT.

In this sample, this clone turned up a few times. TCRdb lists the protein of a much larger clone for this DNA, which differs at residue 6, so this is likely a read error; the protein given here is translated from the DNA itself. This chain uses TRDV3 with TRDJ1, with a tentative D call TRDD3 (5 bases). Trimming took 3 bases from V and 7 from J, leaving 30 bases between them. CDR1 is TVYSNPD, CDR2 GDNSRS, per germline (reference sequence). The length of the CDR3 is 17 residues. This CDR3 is CAFRGVWVPWEAGKLIF. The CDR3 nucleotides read TGTGCCTTCCGTGGGGTTTGGGTCCCATGGGAGGCCGGTAAACTCATCTTT.

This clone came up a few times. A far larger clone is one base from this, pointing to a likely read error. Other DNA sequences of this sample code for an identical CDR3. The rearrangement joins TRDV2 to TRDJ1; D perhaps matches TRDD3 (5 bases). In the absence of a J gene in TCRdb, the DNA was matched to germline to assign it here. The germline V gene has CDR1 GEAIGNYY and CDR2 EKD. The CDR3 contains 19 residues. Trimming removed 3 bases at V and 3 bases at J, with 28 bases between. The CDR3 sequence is CACDLVTGRGVLYADKLIF. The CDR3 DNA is TGTGCCTGTGACTTAGTCACTGGAAGAGGAGTTTTGTATGCCGATAAACTCATCTTT.

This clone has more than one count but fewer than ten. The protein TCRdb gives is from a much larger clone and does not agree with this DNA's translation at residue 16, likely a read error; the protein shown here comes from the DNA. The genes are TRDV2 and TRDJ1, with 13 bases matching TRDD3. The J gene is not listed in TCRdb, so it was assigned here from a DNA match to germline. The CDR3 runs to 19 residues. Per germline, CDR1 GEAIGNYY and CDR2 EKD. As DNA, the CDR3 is TGTGCCTGTGACACCCTACTGGGGGATACGCAAAAACGCACCGATGAACTCATCTTT. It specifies CACDTLLGDTQKRTDELIF.

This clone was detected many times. The CDR3 is CALGEGIRAWDTRQMFF. DNA for the CDR3: TGTGCTCTTGGGGAGGGGATACGCGCCTGGGACACCCGACAGATGTTTTTC. This rearrangement joins TRDV1 to TRDJ3; 9 bases agree with TRDD3. V shed 3 bases, J shed 2 bases, and the junction held 2 bases outside the gene matches. Per germline, CDR1 TSWWSYY and CDR2 QGS. The CDR3 runs to 17 residues.

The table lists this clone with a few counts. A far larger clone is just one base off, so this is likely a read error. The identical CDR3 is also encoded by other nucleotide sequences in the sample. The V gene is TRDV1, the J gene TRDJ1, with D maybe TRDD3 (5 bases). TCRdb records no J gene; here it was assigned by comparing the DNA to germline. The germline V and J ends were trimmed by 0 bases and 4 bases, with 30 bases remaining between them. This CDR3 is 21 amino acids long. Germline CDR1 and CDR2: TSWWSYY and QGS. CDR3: CALGELAPFLRTGDPGDKLIF. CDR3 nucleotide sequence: TGTGCTCTTGGGGAACTAGCTCCATTTCTAAGAACTGGAGACCCAGGCGATAAACTCATCTTT.